This TCR beta chain originates from a study of long-term antiretroviral therapy in people with HIV. The V gene's germline CDR1 is MGHRA and CDR2 YSYEKL. V was cut by 2 bases and J by 7 bases, with 20 bases left in between. The length of the CDR3 is 17 residues. Researchers report immunoSEQ v3.0 was run at survey level. Profiling relied on immunoSEQ multiplex PCR, and the TCRdb table lists in-frame clones only, not all of them. Of tens of thousands of clones detected, roughly 93% appear once; the ten largest clones hold less than 2.5%. Specimen: unsorted PBMCs, collected 9 to 9.5 years after starting antiretroviral therapy. V and J are TRBV4-1 and TRBJ2-2; no clear D. The sequence came from a young man with HIV. In DNA, the CDR3 is TGCGCCAGCAGCCAATTTGGACGATGGGGAAGTGGCGGGGAGCTGTTTTTT. This sequence encodes CASSQFGRWGSGGELFF.